This T cell receptor beta chain emerged from a study of beta chain features in type 1 diabetes. Germline trimming cut 7 bases from V and 5 bases from J; bases unmatched to any gene: 7. The V gene's germline CDR1 is SQVTM and CDR2 ANQGSEA. There are 12 residues in the CDR3. In regard to this clone: Antigen specificity is unknown.

Without exception, sorted populations had purity beyond 98%. Reverse transcription of all isolated RNA meant that expressed TCRB transcripts were sequenced. Measured with immunoSEQ multiplex PCR; TCRdb has only the in-frame clones, and not every one. The sample contains around 180,000 clones, about 12% of which appear only once. General observations from the study: The study found that naive, central memory and Treg TCRB repertoires appeared more similar in patients than in healthy donors.

V gene TRBV29-1 combines with J gene TRBJ1-2; 7 bases line up with TRBD1. Source material: central memory CD4+ T cells from blood. The clonotype comes from a young woman in good health. The CDR3 nucleotides are TGCAGCGCCTTAGACAGGGATTATGGCTACACCTTC. Translation: CSALDRDYGYTF.